A single sample gave rise to the 8 T cell receptor beta chains below, sequenced in a study of vaccination and CD4 T cells after COVID-19. At the Johns Hopkins FTIC core, DNA taken from cultured CD4+ T cells was sequenced by way of the Oncomine TCR Beta short-read assay. MiXCR, applied by TCRdb to the PCR reads, yields one record per CDR3 protein. There are some 17,000 distinct CDR3 sequences in the sample; 50% to 75% occur only once, and more than 9% lies in the top ten. Their antigens remain unidentified. Specified treatment: roughly 10-day PBMC culture with coronavirus spike peptide pools or control peptides (ViraFEST assay). Input material: CD4+ T cells from blood, cultured in vitro. These receptors all come from a human donor who had recovered from COVID-19.

The gene calls are TRBV11-3 and TRBJ2-5, with D perhaps matching TRBD1 (5 bases). The CDR3 runs 14 residues. Germline V lookup: CDR1 SGHNT, CDR2 YENEEA. V was pared by 4 bases and J by 5 bases, with 14 bases between. In nucleotides, the CDR3 is TGTGCCAGCAGCTCCGCGGACATCGCGGAGACCCAGTACTTC. The encoded protein is CASSSADIAETQYF.

J is TRBJ1-1 and V is TRBV7-9; 7 nucleotides align to TRBD1. The germline V gene has CDR1 SEHNR and CDR2 FQNEAQ (reference sequence). The J segment lost 5 bases and the V segment lost 1 base, leaving 7 bases of the junction unmatched. The CDR3 consists of 15 residues. CDR3 DNA sequence: TGTGCCAGCAGCTTAGTGGAAGGGGGCAGAACTGAAGCTTTCTTT. Translation gives CASSLVEGGRTEAFF.

The chain joins TRBV20-1 to TRBJ2-7; the D is unclear. V lost 2 bases and J lost 0, with 8 bases in between. Per the germline V gene, CDR1 is DFQATT and CDR2 is SNEGSKA (reference sequence). CDR3 length: 13 amino acids. DNA of the CDR3: TGCAGTGCTAGAATCGGCACCTCCTACGAGCAGTACTTC. This sequence encodes CSARIGTSYEQYF.

The chain combines TRBV7-2 with TRBJ2-1, with a possible D match to TRBD1 (6 bases). With 5 bases removed from V and 2 bases from J, the gap between germline ends came to 13 bases. The length of the CDR3 is 15 residues. Germline values: CDR1 SGHTA, CDR2 FQGNSA. CDR3 region: CASSADRPPYNEQFF. Here the CDR3 DNA reads TGTGCCAGCAGCGCCGACAGGCCTCCCTACAATGAGCAGTTCTTC.

This chain links TRBV7-9 with TRBJ2-1; TRBD2 matches at 9 bases. The CDR3 contains 15 residues. J lost 5 bases, V lost 2 bases, and 4 bases had no gene match. From germline, CDR1 is SEHNR and CDR2 FQNEAQ (reference sequence). The CDR3 region has the DNA TGTGCCAGCAGCTTACTGATAGCGGGGGACAATGAGCAGTTCTTC. It codes for CASSLLIAGDNEQFF. The variable domain in full, completed from reference TRBV7-9 and TRBJ2-1, reads DTGVSQNPRHKITKRGQNVTFRCDPISEHNRLYWYRQTLGQGPEFLTYFQNEAQLEKSRLLSDRFSAERPKGSFSTLEIQRTEQGDSAMYLCASSLLIAGDNEQFFGPGTRLTVL.

This clonotype has more than one count but fewer than ten. The chain has TRBV19 and TRBJ1-5, with D hard to call. This CDR3 contains 16 residues. Trimming stripped 2 bases from V and 3 bases from J, with 14 bases between. Germline assignment: CDR1 LNHDA and CDR2 SQIVND (reference sequence). The CDR3 nucleotides are TGTGCCAGTAGTATAATAGGGCTGAAGCCCAATCAGCCCCAGCATTTT. Amino acid sequence: CASSIIGLKPNQPQHF.

The chain uses TRBV2 and TRBJ2-3; D could derive from TRBD1 or TRBD2 (5 bases each). There are 12 residues in the CDR3. The germline gives CDR1 SNHLY, CDR2 FYNNEI. CDR3 in DNA: TGTACGAGTGGGGGAGACACAGATACGCAGTATTTT. This codes for CTSGGDTDTQYF. The complete variable domain, with remaining parts taken from reference TRBV2 and TRBJ2-3, reads EPEVTQTPSHQVTQMGQEVILRCVPISNHLYFYWYRQILGQKVEFLVSFYNNEISEKSEIFDDQFSVERPDGSNFTLKIRSTKLEDSAMYFCTSGGDTDTQYFGPGTRLTVL.

This chain links TRBV15 with TRBJ2-5; 15 nucleotides align to TRBD2. In germline, CDR1 is LNHNV, CDR2 YYDKDF (reference sequence). The CDR3 length is 15 residues. V gave up 5 bases and J gave up 5 bases; unmatched junction bases: 3. CDR3 nucleotide sequence: TGTGCCACCAGCCGGGGACTAGCGGGAGGTGAGACCCAGTACTTC. Protein product: CATSRGLAGGETQYF.